The 7 T cell receptor beta chains given below trace back to one sample, sequenced in a study of spatial heterogeneity in lung cancer. Study findings and constraints: Expanded alpha and beta TCR counts within tumors tracked tumor mutation counts.

Stated time point: sample taken at primary tumor resection. These receptors have no identified antigens. MiXCR was run by TCRdb on the 5' RACE reads, yielding one entry per CDR3 protein. Of around 19,000 distinct CDR3 sequences in the sample, around a sixth were seen once. The material was lung tumor tissue, obtained at surgery. The origin of the receptors is a female donor with early-stage non-small cell lung cancer.

This clonotype was seen repeatedly, ten times or more. The CDR3 loop reads CASSPGNPRGETQYF. The CDR3 coding sequence is TGTGCCAGCAGCCCTGGCAATCCAAGGGGAGAGACCCAGTACTTC. The rearrangement joins TRBV13 to TRBJ2-5, with a possible D match to TRBD1 (5 bases). The length of the CDR3 is 15 residues. The germline V and J ends were trimmed by 5 bases and 4 bases, with 17 bases remaining between them. Germline V gene data show CDR1 as PRHDT and CDR2 as FYEKMQ (reference sequence).

The sample holds many counts of this clonotype. CDR3 protein: CASSWKSQETQYF. The CDR3, as DNA: TGTGCCAGCAGTTGGAAGTCCCAAGAGACCCAGTACTTC. V is TRBV7-7 and J is TRBJ2-5; no clear D. V lost 6 bases and J 1 base, leaving 9 bases between the germline ends. Germline lookup yields CDR1 SSHAT and CDR2 FNYEAQ (reference sequence). The CDR3 runs to 13 residues.

This clonotype was counted a few times. CDR3 DNA sequence: TGTGCCAGCAGTGAAGCCGGACAGGCGGGGCAGTATTTT. It is translated as CASSEAGQAGQYF. The chain joins TRBV2 to TRBJ2-3; 7 bases map to TRBD1. Germline V lookup: CDR1 SNHLY, CDR2 FYNNEI. V lost 0 bases, J lost 11 bases, and 5 bases stayed unmatched. The CDR3 loop spans 13 amino acids.

This clonotype was found a few times. The chain is built from TRBV6-6 and TRBJ2-1; D perhaps matches TRBD2 (5 bases). Germline V lookup: CDR1 MNHNY, CDR2 SVGAGI (reference sequence). Trimming cost V 9 bases and J 8 bases, with 17 bases left between them. This CDR3 contains 13 residues. The CDR3 region has the DNA TGTGCCAGTTGGCATCTAGCTAGGGATGAGCAGTTCTTC. This gives the protein CASWHLARDEQFF.

The CDR3 protein is CASSPGTSGSFNEQFF. DNA of the CDR3: TGTGCCAGCAGCCCCGGGACTAGCGGGAGTTTCAATGAGCAGTTCTTC. This rearrangement joins TRBV3-1 to TRBJ2-1; 14 positions match TRBD2. J was trimmed by 6 bases and V by 4 bases; bases with no gene match: 5. This CDR3 contains 16 residues. CDR1 LGHDT and CDR2 YNNKEL come from the germline V gene (reference sequence).

This clonotype was detected only a few times. This sequence joins TRBV3-1 and TRBJ2-6, with 10 positions matching TRBD2. The CDR3 loop spans 18 amino acids. J gave up 0 bases and V 3 bases, and 5 bases lay outside the gene matches. The germline V gene encodes CDR1 LGHDT and CDR2 YNNKEL (reference sequence). For the CDR3, the DNA is TGTGCCAGCAGCCAGCTGACTAGCGGGTACTCTGGGGCCAACGTCCTGACTTTC. Translated, it gives CASSQLTSGYSGANVLTF.

This clonotype is medium-sized within its sample. The chain links TRBV7-2 to TRBJ2-1; 8 bases match TRBD2. CDR3 length: 16 amino acids. Germline CDR1 is SGHTA and CDR2 is FQGNSA. V lost 5 bases to trimming and J lost 8 bases; unmatched junction nucleotides: 14. CDR3 sequence: CASSDPGGTSSYEQFF. The CDR3, as DNA: TGTGCCAGCAGCGACCCTGGCGGGACTAGTAGCTATGAGCAGTTCTTC.